Listed below are T cell receptor beta chains from one sample, sequenced in a study of post-analysis software for immune sequencing data. TCRdb re-called the PCR reads through MiXCR, storing one row per CDR3 protein. The table includes more than 500,000 distinct CDR3 sequences, approximately 34% detected once. Material: blood. Receptor source: a girl aged 2-17 years with multiple sclerosis. The CDR3 runs from the conserved cysteine through the conserved F or W. Fields, in order: V gene, CDR3 length, J gene, clone size, D gene, CDR3 protein, CDR3 DNA. The D gene is left open where the match is weak. Rows give clone size only sometimes, using once, few, many, or a class for an expanded clone.

v_call: TRBV20-1
cdr3_length: 17
j_call: TRBJ2-1
clone_size: .
d_call: .
cdr3_aa: CSVVRLRGSRTYNEQFF
cdr3_nt: TGCAGTGTCGTCCGACTCCGGGGGTCCCGTACCTACAATGAGCAGTTCTTC

v_call: TRBV10-3
cdr3_length: 13
j_call: TRBJ2-5
clone_size: .
d_call: TRBD1
cdr3_aa: CAISGRQGETQYF
cdr3_nt: TGTGCCATCAGTGGACGACAGGGAGAGACCCAGTACTTC

v_call: TRBV25-1
cdr3_length: 17
j_call: TRBJ2-5
clone_size: .
d_call: .
cdr3_aa: CASSEYFSRGIHETQYF
cdr3_nt: TGTGCCAGCAGTGAATATTTTTCCAGGGGAATACACGAGACCCAGTACTTC

v_call: TRBV28
cdr3_length: 14
j_call: TRBJ1-2
clone_size: few
d_call: .
cdr3_aa: CASSSDVTVYGYTF
cdr3_nt: TGTGCCAGCAGTTCAGACGTGACAGTCTATGGCTACACCTTC

v_call: TRBV20-1
cdr3_length: 14
j_call: TRBJ1-2
clone_size: few
d_call: .
cdr3_aa: CSADAGGQSYGYTF
cdr3_nt: TGCAGTGCTGATGCGGGGGGCCAGAGCTATGGCTACACCTTC

v_call: TRBV9
cdr3_length: 15
j_call: TRBJ2-1
clone_size: .
d_call: .
cdr3_aa: CASSVGDSRNNEQFF
cdr3_nt: TGTGCCAGCAGCGTAGGGGACTCCCGGAACAATGAGCAGTTCTTC

v_call: TRBV3-1
cdr3_length: 15
j_call: TRBJ1-5
clone_size: few
d_call: .
cdr3_aa: CASSQGGFSNQPQHF
cdr3_nt: TGTGCCAGCAGCCAAGGGGGGTTTAGCAATCAGCCCCAGCATTTT

v_call: TRBV29-1
cdr3_length: 13
j_call: TRBJ2-7
clone_size: .
d_call: TRBD1
cdr3_aa: CSAIGGQFYEQYF
cdr3_nt: TGCAGCGCAATAGGGGGACAGTTCTACGAGCAGTACTTC

v_call: TRBV20-1
cdr3_length: 14
j_call: TRBJ2-3
clone_size: .
d_call: TRBD1
cdr3_aa: CSAADRGRTDTQYF
cdr3_nt: TGCAGTGCGGCTGACAGGGGTCGGACAGATACGCAGTATTTT

v_call: TRBV10-3
cdr3_length: 15
j_call: TRBJ2-3
clone_size: .
d_call: .
cdr3_aa: CAIGTTGPGTDTQYF
cdr3_nt: TGTGCCATCGGAACTACGGGACCTGGCACAGATACGCAGTATTTT

v_call: TRBV20-1
cdr3_length: 14
j_call: TRBJ1-1
clone_size: once
d_call: TRBD1
cdr3_aa: CSAAPGTGDTEAFF
cdr3_nt: TGCAGTGCTGCCCCCGGGACAGGTGACACTGAAGCTTTCTTT

v_call: TRBV24-1
cdr3_length: 16
j_call: TRBJ2-1
clone_size: few
d_call: TRBD1
cdr3_aa: CATTSGQGFDYNEQFF
cdr3_nt: TGTGCCACCACGTCGGGACAGGGGTTCGACTACAATGAGCAGTTCTTC

v_call: TRBV3-1
cdr3_length: 13
j_call: TRBJ2-3
clone_size: .
d_call: .
cdr3_aa: CASSGSGTDTQYF
cdr3_nt: TGTGCCAGCAGTGGCTCCGGCACAGATACGCAGTATTTT

v_call: TRBV5-6
cdr3_length: 17
j_call: TRBJ1-5
clone_size: few
d_call: .
cdr3_aa: CASSLGGVGGPNQPQHF
cdr3_nt: TGTGCCAGCAGCTTGGGAGGTGTGGGCGGACCGAATCAGCCCCAGCATTTT

v_call: TRBV6-4
cdr3_length: 14
j_call: TRBJ1-1
clone_size: .
d_call: .
cdr3_aa: CASREGGTNTEAFF
cdr3_nt: TGTGCCAGCAGGGAGGGGGGGACGAACACTGAAGCTTTCTTT

v_call: TRBV20-1
cdr3_length: 11
j_call: TRBJ1-5
clone_size: .
d_call: .
cdr3_aa: CSAPGKQPQHF
cdr3_nt: TGCAGTGCCCCGGGTAAACAGCCCCAGCATTTT

v_call: TRBV25-1
cdr3_length: 17
j_call: TRBJ1-6
clone_size: .
d_call: TRBD1
cdr3_aa: CASSRVGGQGWFSPLHF
cdr3_nt: TGTGCCAGCAGTCGTGTGGGGGGACAGGGGTGGTTTTCACCCCTCCACTTT

v_call: TRBV7-2
cdr3_length: 15
j_call: TRBJ2-3
clone_size: .
d_call: .
cdr3_aa: CASSPMLLYADTRYF
cdr3_nt: TGTGCCAGCAGCCCCATGTTGCTGTATGCAGATACGCGGTATTTT

v_call: TRBV29-1
cdr3_length: 12
j_call: TRBJ2-5
clone_size: .
d_call: TRBD1
cdr3_aa: CSVEEQGETQYF
cdr3_nt: TGCAGCGTTGAAGAACAGGGGGAGACCCAGTACTTC

v_call: TRBV28
cdr3_length: 16
j_call: TRBJ2-1
clone_size: .
d_call: .
cdr3_aa: CASSLASPRSYNEQFF
cdr3_nt: TGTGCCAGCAGTTTAGCGTCGCCACGGTCCTACAATGAGCAGTTCTTC

v_call: TRBV20-1
cdr3_length: 15
j_call: TRBJ2-7
clone_size: .
d_call: TRBD1
cdr3_aa: CSANGMRQGGYEQYF
cdr3_nt: TGCAGTGCTAATGGCATGAGACAGGGTGGCTACGAGCAGTACTTC

v_call: TRBV7-3
cdr3_length: 15
j_call: TRBJ2-7
clone_size: few
d_call: TRBD2
cdr3_aa: CASSLRLANPYEQYF
cdr3_nt: TGTGCCAGCAGCCTCCGACTAGCCAACCCCTACGAGCAGTACTTC

v_call: TRBV5-6
cdr3_length: 15
j_call: TRBJ2-1
clone_size: .
d_call: .
cdr3_aa: CASSLMGNLYNEQFF
cdr3_nt: TGTGCCAGCAGCTTGATGGGGAACCTATACAATGAGCAGTTCTTC

v_call: TRBV5-1
cdr3_length: 20
j_call: TRBJ2-6
clone_size: few
d_call: TRBD2
cdr3_aa: CASSLGIGGAVPSGANVLTF
cdr3_nt: TGCGCCAGCAGCTTGGGAATCGGGGGGGCCGTACCCTCTGGGGCCAACGTCCTGACTTTC

v_call: TRBV12-3/TRBV12-4
cdr3_length: 13
j_call: TRBJ2-5
clone_size: many
d_call: .
cdr3_aa: CASSLSRGETQYF
cdr3_nt: TGTGCCAGCAGTTTATCTAGGGGAGAGACCCAGTACTTC

v_call: TRBV10-3
cdr3_length: 14
j_call: TRBJ1-4
clone_size: .
d_call: .
cdr3_aa: CAISPGPRNEKLFF
cdr3_nt: TGTGCCATCAGCCCGGGACCGCGGAATGAAAAACTGTTTTTT

v_call: TRBV20-1
cdr3_length: 12
j_call: TRBJ2-7
clone_size: few
d_call: .
cdr3_aa: CSASQQGYEQYF
cdr3_nt: TGCAGTGCTAGCCAACAGGGCTACGAGCAGTACTTC

v_call: TRBV12-3/TRBV12-4
cdr3_length: 15
j_call: TRBJ2-1
clone_size: .
d_call: .
cdr3_aa: CASSPTSRTHNEQFF
cdr3_nt: TGTGCCAGCAGCCCTACTAGTAGGACCCACAATGAGCAGTTCTTC

v_call: TRBV6-5
cdr3_length: 14
j_call: TRBJ1-2
clone_size: .
d_call: TRBD1
cdr3_aa: CASSWPQGNYGYTF
cdr3_nt: TGTGCCAGCAGTTGGCCACAGGGGAACTATGGCTACACCTTC

v_call: TRBV7-3
cdr3_length: 13
j_call: TRBJ2-1
clone_size: .
d_call: TRBD2
cdr3_aa: CASSTGREGRKFF
cdr3_nt: TGTGCCAGCAGCACTGGTAGGGAGGGGAGGAAGTTCTTC

v_call: TRBV6-5
cdr3_length: 12
j_call: TRBJ2-1
clone_size: .
d_call: .
cdr3_aa: CASSYSRREQFF
cdr3_nt: TGTGCCAGCAGTTACTCGAGACGTGAGCAGTTCTTC

v_call: TRBV6-6
cdr3_length: 17
j_call: TRBJ2-2
clone_size: .
d_call: .
cdr3_aa: CASSYRSLVENTGELFF
cdr3_nt: TGTGCCAGCAGTTACCGTTCACTTGTAGAGAACACCGGGGAGCTGTTTTTT

v_call: TRBV5-1
cdr3_length: 14
j_call: TRBJ2-5
clone_size: .
d_call: .
cdr3_aa: CASGPTRLQETQYF
cdr3_nt: TGCGCCAGCGGACCCACTAGACTCCAAGAGACCCAGTACTTC

v_call: TRBV6-1
cdr3_length: 15
j_call: TRBJ2-1
clone_size: .
d_call: TRBD2
cdr3_aa: CASREPRGGLYEQFF
cdr3_nt: TGTGCCAGCAGGGAACCACGCGGGGGGTTATATGAGCAGTTCTTC

v_call: TRBV6-6
cdr3_length: 11
j_call: TRBJ1-4
clone_size: .
d_call: .
cdr3_aa: CASGRAEKLFF
cdr3_nt: TGTGCCAGCGGGCGAGCTGAAAAACTGTTTTTT

v_call: TRBV14
cdr3_length: 16
j_call: TRBJ2-5
clone_size: .
d_call: TRBD2
cdr3_aa: CASSSGLVGSQETQYF
cdr3_nt: TGTGCCAGCAGCTCGGGACTAGTGGGGAGTCAAGAGACCCAGTACTTC

v_call: TRBV2
cdr3_length: 16
j_call: TRBJ2-5
clone_size: .
d_call: TRBD2
cdr3_aa: CASSGGVAGGQETQYF
cdr3_nt: TGTGCCAGCAGTGGGGGGGTAGCGGGGGGGCAAGAGACCCAGTACTTC

v_call: TRBV6-5
cdr3_length: 17
j_call: TRBJ2-1
clone_size: few
d_call: TRBD2
cdr3_aa: CASRRLAGGLHYNEQFF
cdr3_nt: TGTGCCAGCAGAAGACTAGCGGGGGGCCTCCACTACAATGAGCAGTTCTTC

v_call: TRBV5-1
cdr3_length: 15
j_call: TRBJ2-3
clone_size: few
d_call: TRBD2
cdr3_aa: CASSLGASGLDTQYF
cdr3_nt: TGCGCCAGCAGCTTGGGGGCTAGCGGGTTAGATACGCAGTATTTT

v_call: TRBV5-1
cdr3_length: 14
j_call: TRBJ1-1
clone_size: .
d_call: .
cdr3_aa: CASSPDGLNTEAFF
cdr3_nt: TGCGCCAGCAGCCCGGACGGATTGAACACTGAAGCTTTCTTT

v_call: TRBV20-1
cdr3_length: 14
j_call: TRBJ2-7
clone_size: few
d_call: .
cdr3_aa: CSARGRRQAYEQYF
cdr3_nt: TGCAGTGCTAGAGGGCGTAGACAAGCCTACGAGCAGTACTTC

v_call: TRBV29-1
cdr3_length: 13
j_call: TRBJ1-1
clone_size: .
d_call: .
cdr3_aa: CSVERDGDTEAFF
cdr3_nt: TGCAGCGTTGAAAGGGACGGAGACACTGAAGCTTTCTTT

v_call: TRBV24-1
cdr3_length: 14
j_call: TRBJ1-2
clone_size: many
d_call: .
cdr3_aa: CATSDWQINYGYTF
cdr3_nt: TGTGCCACCAGTGATTGGCAGATAAACTATGGCTACACCTTC

v_call: TRBV11-2
cdr3_length: 18
j_call: TRBJ2-6
clone_size: few
d_call: TRBD1
cdr3_aa: CASSLFRDRVTGANVLTF
cdr3_nt: TGTGCCAGCAGCTTATTCAGGGACAGGGTGACTGGGGCCAACGTCCTGACTTTC

v_call: TRBV7-9
cdr3_length: 16
j_call: TRBJ2-5
clone_size: .
d_call: TRBD2
cdr3_aa: CAGSPRGSGGLETQYF
cdr3_nt: TGTGCCGGCAGCCCCCGTGGTAGCGGGGGGTTAGAGACCCAGTACTTC

v_call: TRBV29-1
cdr3_length: 14
j_call: TRBJ2-1
clone_size: .
d_call: TRBD2
cdr3_aa: CSVRLAGGLDEQFF
cdr3_nt: TGCAGCGTCAGACTAGCGGGGGGGTTGGATGAGCAGTTCTTC

v_call: TRBV12-3/TRBV12-4
cdr3_length: 14
j_call: TRBJ1-5
clone_size: few
d_call: .
cdr3_aa: CASSLGSLNQPQHF
cdr3_nt: TGTGCCAGCAGTTTAGGTTCCTTGAATCAGCCCCAGCATTTT